Following are 29 T cell receptor beta chains from one sample sequenced in a study of vaccination effects on CD4 cells after COVID-19 (dated by TCRdb to between 2021 and 2024). No antigens are known for them. In the ViraFEST assay, PBMC were stimulated with viral peptide pools, and TCR sequencing was then used to find antigen-specific CD4+ T cell clonotypes based on their expansion. After 10 days of culture, CD4+ T cells were isolated with the EasySep CD4+ T cell isolation kit. Each participant got two doses of an mRNA SARS-CoV-2 vaccine, either BNT162b2 or mRNA-1273. Libraries were constructed by the immunoSEQ multiplex PCR assay. TCRdb stores this immuneACCESS table with in-frame sequences only. Part of the clones is absent; in the studies checked, under half of the shortfall reflects unresolved V genes, and no reason is known for the rest. A total of about 24,000 clones appear in this sample, over 70% of them only once. The ten largest account for less than 25% of the sample.

Sequencing used CD4+ T cells from PBMCs cultured with HCoV-NL63 spike peptides, obtained after COVID-19 vaccination. In the paper's terms, the cell subset or site label means: HCoV-NL63 spike overlapping peptide pool stimulation. These receptors originate from a human donor who received a COVID-19 vaccine.

The chain recombines TRBV4-3 with TRBJ1-3; D is perhaps TRBD1 (6 bases). The CDR3 covers 15 residues. Trimming stripped 1 base from V and 1 base from J, with 8 bases between. Germline V gene data show CDR1 as LGHNA and CDR2 as YSLEER. CDR3 DNA sequence: TGCGCCAGCAGCCAAGCCACAGGGTCTGGAAACACCATATATTTT. It encodes CASSQATGSGNTIYF.

In its sample, this clone was seen a few times. This sequence joins TRBV2 and TRBJ1-4, with D perhaps TRBD1 (5 bases). Trimming removed 6 bases at V and 8 bases at J, with 22 bases between. The CDR3 spans 16 residues. Germline loops: CDR1 SNHLY, CDR2 FYNNEI. CDR3 loop: CASRAQGLGAYEKLFF. The CDR3 coding sequence is TGTGCCAGCAGGGCCCAGGGACTGGGAGCCTACGAAAAACTGTTTTTT. Complete variable domain (other parts from reference TRBV2 and TRBJ1-4): EPEVTQTPSHQVTQMGQEVILRCVPISNHLYFYWYRQILGQKVEFLVSFYNNEISEKSEIFDDQFSVERPDGSNFTLKIRSTKLEDSAMYFCASRAQGLGAYEKLFFGSGTQLSVL.

The rearrangement joins TRBV7-2 to TRBJ2-2; a possible D gene is TRBD1 (6 bases). Germline-derived CDR1 and CDR2 are SGHTA and FQGNSA. The V end lost 6 bases, the J end lost 3 bases, and 14 bases lay between the germline ends. CDR3 length: 15 residues. CDR3 residues: CASSLTRGYTGELFF. For the CDR3, the DNA is TGTGCCAGCAGTCTTACTAGGGGGTACACCGGGGAGCTGTTTTTT. Together with reference TRBV7-2 and TRBJ2-2, the CDR3 gives the full variable domain: GAGVSQSPSNKVTEKGKDVELRCDPISGHTALYWYRQSLGQGLEFLIYFQGNSAPDKSGLPSDRFSAERTGGSVSTLTIQRTQQEDSAVYLCASSLTRGYTGELFFGEGSRLTVL.

The chain employs TRBV11-2 and TRBJ1-6; TRBD1 might be the D (5 bases). The germline V gene has CDR1 SGHAT and CDR2 FQNNGV. There are 15 residues in the CDR3. The ends were cut back, 6 bases at V and 6 bases at J, with 15 bases in the middle. DNA for the CDR3: TGTGCCAGCAGTTCCCCAGGGCAGCCTAATTCACCCCTCCACTTT. It yields the protein CASSSPGQPNSPLHF.

This clone was seen many times. The rearrangement uses TRBV19 and TRBJ2-7; D unclear. The CDR3 is made up of 14 amino acids. V was trimmed by 0 bases and J by 1 base, leaving 7 bases between them. The V gene's germline CDR1 is LNHDA and CDR2 SQIVND (reference sequence). The CDR3 here is CASSIDDPSYEQYF. The DNA for the CDR3 is TGTGCCAGTAGTATAGATGATCCATCCTACGAGCAGTACTTC.

V usage is TRBV5-3 and J usage is TRBJ2-2; no clear D gene. TRBV5-3 is filed as an ORF, its function uncertain. Deletions cut 3 bases from V and 8 bases from J, with 8 bases between. The CDR3 covers 12 residues. CDR3 in DNA: TGTGCCAGAAGCTCTCTCCGGGGGGAGCTGTTTTTT. Translation gives CARSSLRGELFF.

The table lists this clone with a count of one. This sequence joins TRBV15 and TRBJ1-2; TRBD1 matches at 8 bases. The germline CDR1 and CDR2 sequences are LNHNV and YYDKDF (reference sequence). The junction had 2 bases not matched to a gene; V was cut back by 5 bases and J by 0 bases. The CDR3 spans 14 residues. The CDR3 here is CATSGQGPNYGYTF. In DNA form, the CDR3 reads TGTGCCACCAGCGGACAGGGCCCTAACTATGGCTACACCTTC.

J is TRBJ1-6 and V is TRBV5-6, with D unresolved. The CDR3 runs to 12 residues. Germline loops: CDR1 SGHDT, CDR2 YYEEEE. V shed 4 bases and J shed 10 bases, with 9 bases lying between them. In DNA form, the CDR3 reads TGTGCCAGCAGCCTAGCGGTCTCACCCCTCCACTTT. Translation: CASSLAVSPLHF.

The V call is TRBV14, the J call TRBJ2-2, with 8 bases matching TRBD1. V lost 4 bases, J lost 7 bases, and 8 bases stayed unmatched. Germline V gene sequence: CDR1 SGHDN, CDR2 FVKESK. The CDR3 extends over 15 amino acids. The CDR3 spells CASSPMGQEGGELFF. CDR3 nucleotides: TGTGCCAGCAGCCCCATGGGACAGGAAGGCGGGGAGCTGTTTTTT.

CDR3 DNA sequence: TGTGCCTGGAGTTGGGAGGGAGGGTTCGCTAACTATGGCTACACCTTC. It is translated as CAWSWEGGFANYGYTF. The chain uses TRBV30 and TRBJ1-2; D uncertain. The V gene lost 2 bases and the J gene lost 0 bases, with 16 bases spanning the gap. CDR3 length equals 16 residues. CDR1 is GTSNPN and CDR2 is SVGIG in the germline V gene (reference sequence).

This chain joins TRBV4-3 and TRBJ1-1, with 7 bases matching TRBD1. The germline V gene has CDR1 LGHNA and CDR2 YSLEER. Trimming took 5 bases from V and 5 from J; bases not matched to a gene: 14. The CDR3 consists of 16 residues. CDR3 amino acids: CASSSPSGRGGTEAFF. DNA of the CDR3: TGCGCCAGCAGCTCTCCCTCGGGCAGGGGGGGAACTGAAGCTTTCTTT.

The chain has TRBV19 and TRBJ2-2; 7 nucleotides match TRBD2. The V gene end was trimmed by 6 bases and the J gene end by 4 bases; junction bases not matched to a gene: 5. The CDR3 runs 14 residues. Germline-derived CDR1 and CDR2 are LNHDA and SQIVND (reference sequence). Here the CDR3 reads CASRNPSGTGELFF. The CDR3 nucleotides are TGTGCCAGTAGAAACCCTAGCGGCACCGGGGAGCTGTTTTTT.

V usage is TRBV25-1 and J usage is TRBJ1-6, with D possibly being TRBD1 (5 bases). This CDR3 has 15 amino acids. From germline, CDR1 is MGHDK and CDR2 SYGVNS. V lost 1 base and J lost 9, with 13 bases in between. The DNA of the CDR3 is TGTGCCAGCAGTGAATGGGGCCAGAATGGTTCACCCCTCCACTTT. Protein sequence: CASSEWGQNGSPLHF.

V gene TRBV7-2 combines with J gene TRBJ1-3; tentative D call: TRBD1 (5 bases). Trimming removed 5 bases at V and 4 bases at J, with 18 bases between. CDR3 length: 16 amino acids. The germline gives CDR1 SGHTA, CDR2 FQGNSA. The CDR3 DNA follows: TGTGCCAGCAGCAACGAAGGCTGGGGGAGAGGAAACACCATATATTTT. It codes for CASSNEGWGRGNTIYF.

This clone was observed a single time. The CDR3 bases are TGTGCCAGCAGCGGAGCTAGCGGGGAAGATACGCAGTATTTT. Amino acid sequence: CASSGASGEDTQYF. The J gene is TRBJ2-3, the V gene TRBV6-5, with 9 bases matching TRBD2. V was clipped by 6 bases and J by 5 bases; unmatched bases: 6. CDR3 size: 14 residues. Germline V gene lookup returns CDR1 MNHEY and CDR2 SVGAGI.

The rearrangement joins TRBV19 to TRBJ1-1, with 8 bases lining up with TRBD1. The germline gives CDR1 LNHDA, CDR2 SQIVND (reference sequence). V was clipped by 1 base and J by 5 bases; unmatched bases: 6. The CDR3 is made up of 15 amino acids. CDR3 amino acids: CASSIVGQGGTEAFF. The CDR3 DNA reads TGTGCCAGTAGTATAGTCGGACAGGGAGGGACTGAAGCTTTCTTT.

This sequence joins TRBV5-1 and TRBJ2-1; D possibly matches TRBD1 or TRBD2 (7 bases each). Trimming removed 4 bases from V and 5 bases from J, with 16 bases in between. The germline V gene encodes CDR1 SGHRS and CDR2 YFSETQ. This CDR3 is built from 15 residues. In DNA, the CDR3 is TGCGCCAGCAGCGGCTTCAGGGGGGGTAACAATGAGCAGTTCTTC. Its translation: CASSGFRGGNNEQFF.

The chain joins TRBV30 to TRBJ1-1, with no clear D. V was pared by 0 bases and J by 0 bases, with 14 bases between. Germline CDR1 and CDR2: GTSNPN and SVGIG (reference sequence). There are 16 residues in the CDR3. The CDR3 DNA reads as TGTGCCTGGAGTGTACGGTGGGCCCTCTTGAACACTGAAGCTTTCTTT. Its protein is CAWSVRWALLNTEAFF.

The rearrangement links TRBV10-3 to TRBJ1-1; TRBD1 might be the D (6 bases). The CDR3 length is 11 residues. Germline CDR1 reads ENHRY; CDR2 reads SYGVKD. Trimming removed 11 bases at V and 1 base at J, with 8 bases between. CDR3 sequence (DNA): TGTGCCTCGACAGGGAACACTGAAGCTTTCTTT. Amino acid sequence: CASTGNTEAFF.

V and J are TRBV4-2 and TRBJ2-5; no firm D call. The V gene lost 3 bases and the J gene lost 2 bases, with 16 bases spanning the gap. There are 16 residues in the CDR3. Germline V CDR1 and CDR2: LGHNA, YNFKEQ. CDR3 in amino acids: CASSHVNDGAQETQYF. The CDR3, as DNA: TGTGCCAGCAGCCACGTTAACGATGGAGCTCAAGAGACCCAGTACTTC.

The rearrangement joins TRBV5-6 to TRBJ1-1; possible D gene TRBD1, 5 bases. V was pared by 3 bases and J by 1 base, with 10 bases between. Germline V gene sequence: CDR1 SGHDT, CDR2 YYEEEE. The CDR3 is 14 residues long. Written as DNA, the CDR3 is TGTGCCAGCAGCTCGGGACGGTGGAACACTGAAGCTTTCTTT. Translation: CASSSGRWNTEAFF.

The gene calls are TRBV19 and TRBJ2-7, with D maybe TRBD2 (6 bases). Between the trimmed V and J ends, which lost 2 bases and 3 bases, there was a span of 14 bases. The V gene's germline CDR1 is LNHDA and CDR2 SQIVND (reference sequence). The CDR3 consists of 15 residues. The CDR3 DNA reads TGTGCCAGTAGTATAAAACCGGGACTGATCTACGAGCAGTACTTC. It codes for CASSIKPGLIYEQYF.

This chain links TRBV7-2 with TRBJ1-5; weak D call: TRBD1 (6 bases). The germline V gene has CDR1 SGHTA and CDR2 FQGNSA. The V and J ends lost 1 base and 11 bases respectively, with 15 bases between them. CDR3 size: 14 residues. In nucleotides, the CDR3 is TGTGCCAGCAGCTTAGTGGGGGGCGGAAGGTCCCAGCATTTT. It codes for CASSLVGGGRSQHF.

The chain links TRBV28 to TRBJ2-6, with 8 positions matching TRBD1. The CDR3 contains 19 residues. The V segment lost 3 bases and the J segment 0 bases; nucleotides outside the gene matches: 10. Germline assignment: CDR1 MDHEN and CDR2 SYDVKM. CDR3 sequence: CASSFSRDRSISGANVLTF. CDR3 nucleotide sequence: TGTGCCAGCAGTTTTTCGAGGGACAGGTCAATCTCTGGGGCCAACGTCCTGACTTTC. Using reference TRBV28 and TRBJ2-6 for the parts outside the CDR3, the full variable domain is DVKVTQSSRYLVKRTGEKVFLECVQDMDHENMFWYRQDPGLGLRLIYFSYDVKMKEKGDIPEGYSVSREKKERFSLILESASTNQTSMYLCASSFSRDRSISGANVLTFGAGSRLTVL.

The chain employs TRBV5-6 and TRBJ2-3, with D uncertain. Trimming stripped 4 bases from V and 2 bases from J, with 17 bases between. CDR1 and CDR2 (germline): SGHDT, YYEEEE. This CDR3 region has 16 residues. DNA for the CDR3: TGTGCCAGCAGCGCCCGACTCCGCCGACCCACAGATACGCAGTATTTT. Its protein product is CASSARLRRPTDTQYF.

The sample holds a few counts of this clone. V is TRBV2 and J is TRBJ1-4; weak D call: TRBD1 (5 bases). Germline V gene data show CDR1 as SNHLY and CDR2 as FYNNEI. CDR3 length equals 14 residues. Trimming left V 4 bases short and J 5 bases short, with 11 bases between. CDR3 coding DNA: TGTGCCAGCAGTGCGGAGGGGCGGAATGAAAAACTGTTTTTT. This codes for CASSAEGRNEKLFF.

The rearrangement uses TRBV28 and TRBJ2-7, with TRBD2 identical over 8 bases. Germline assignment: CDR1 MDHEN and CDR2 SYDVKM. CDR3 length: 14 residues. V gave up 4 bases and J gave up 4 bases; unmatched junction bases: 6. The DNA for the CDR3 is TGTGCCAGCAGTTGGCGGCTAGCGGGTTACGAGCAGTACTTC. Its protein product is CASSWRLAGYEQYF.

The chain is built from TRBV15 and TRBJ2-7; TRBD1 matches at 10 bases. The CDR3 has 14 amino acids. CDR1 and CDR2 from the germline V gene are LNHNV and YYDKDF (reference sequence). Trimming took 6 bases from V and 5 from J; bases not matched to a gene: 7. The CDR3 spells CATRLRGQGHEQYF. The CDR3 DNA reads TGTGCCACCAGGTTGCGGGGACAGGGGCACGAGCAGTACTTC.

The rearrangement links TRBV3-1 (or the pseudogene TRBV3-2) to TRBJ1-6; D not certain. The germline V and J ends were trimmed by 5 bases and 13 bases, with 9 bases remaining between them. CDR1 is LGHDT and CDR2 is YNNKEL in the germline V gene (reference sequence). There are 11 residues in the CDR3. The CDR3 DNA follows: TGTGCCAGCAGCGGTCGCGGGCCCCTCCACTTT. Protein: CASSGRGPLHF.